This is a list of T cell receptor beta chains from one sample in a study of blood T cell repertoires in COVID-19. Clones were read by immunoSEQ multiplex PCR, and TCRdb kept only the in-frame ones, dropping some. The table has 270,000 or so clones, roughly 86% seen once. The sequenced sample was PBMCs or T cells enriched from blood (not recorded which). These receptors all come from a woman aged 18-35 years who had recovered from COVID-19. CDR3s include the opening cysteine and the closing phenylalanine or tryptophan. The order of the fields is clone size, CDR3 length, V gene, CDR3 protein. Size is omitted from some rows. Given values are once, few, many or a class for expanded clones.

size: -; length: 12; V: TRBV7-9; CDR3: CASRKGEYEQYF
size: -; length: 15; V: TRBV4-1; CDR3: CASSQDLLASDTQYF
size: -; length: 17; V: TRBV12-5; CDR3: CASGLPGQGVVTGELFF
size: -; length: 10; V: TRBV20-1; CDR3: CSAAGGQALF
size: -; length: 14; V: TRBV30; CDR3: CAWSLSTGGEKLFF
size: -; length: 16; V: TRBV4-1; CDR3: CASSQDRLPGGYEQYF
size: -; length: 15; V: TRBV7-6; CDR3: CASSLVQNSDYGYTF
size: -; length: 14; V: TRBV5-4; CDR3: CASSLEYTGYEQYF
size: once; length: 13; V: TRBV7-9; CDR3: CASSRRGSDGYTF
size: many; length: 15; V: TRBV30; CDR3: CAWSGLSGVDQPQHF
size: -; length: 16; V: TRBV4-3; CDR3: CASSQGYLDRGYEQYF
size: few; length: 16; V: TRBV11-3; CDR3: CASSWTGTALNTEAFF
size: -; length: 14; V: TRBV25-1; CDR3: CASSETGFSYGYTF
size: -; length: 13; V: TRBV10-2; CDR3: CASSEGQGYEQYF
size: few; length: 12; V: TRBV30; CDR3: CAWSWGREKLFF
size: -; length: 15; V: TRBV2; CDR3: CASSLIQGFGYEQYF
size: -; length: 19; V: TRBV2; CDR3: CASSDLKEGRSVANYGYTF
size: once; length: 15; V: TRBV7-9; CDR3: CASSLAGAANEKLFF
size: -; length: 13; V: TRBV10-3; CDR3: CASGTGEGEKLFF
size: -; length: 14; V: TRBV3-1/TRBV3-2; CDR3: CASSQGLDADTQYF
size: -; length: 14; V: TRBV7-2; CDR3: CASVPGGYSGELFF
size: -; length: 16; V: TRBV5-1; CDR3: CASSLEDSQIQETQYF
size: -; length: 14; V: TRBV4-1; CDR3: CASSPRSFNQPQHF
size: -; length: 11; V: TRBV28; CDR3: CASIGAYEQYF
size: -; length: 15; V: TRBV19; CDR3: CASSSRDRGRYEQYF
size: -; length: 13; V: TRBV7-6; CDR3: CASSPRTVEKLFF
size: -; length: 14; V: TRBV5-5; CDR3: CASSLRDRNTEAFF
size: -; length: 14; V: TRBV6-5; CDR3: CASSYSGGPTEAFF
size: -; length: 15; V: TRBV5-4; CDR3: CASSLDRGPYNEQFF
size: -; length: 14; V: TRBV30; CDR3: CAWNGGRAGQPQHF
size: -; length: 16; V: TRBV14; CDR3: CASSQFGTGGITEAFF
size: -; length: 17; V: TRBV3-1/TRBV3-2; CDR3: CASSQEFQPRSSYEQYF
size: -; length: 15; V: TRBV27; CDR3: CASSLTAPGVQPQHF
size: -; length: 12; V: TRBV28; CDR3: CASSLTGVEQYF
size: -; length: 14; V: TRBV27; CDR3: CASSPYTGGYEQYF
size: -; length: 16; V: TRBV3-1/TRBV3-2; CDR3: CASSHETGTSDTTQFF
size: -; length: 13; V: TRBV19; CDR3: CASTSSLDQPQHF
size: -; length: 11; V: TRBV7-9; CDR3: CAIDRVYGYTF
size: -; length: 14; V: TRBV19; CDR3: CASGRDRPGNTIYF
size: -; length: 16; V: TRBV7-2; CDR3: CASSPDSGQGRETQYF
size: -; length: 14; V: TRBV19; CDR3: CASSDPRGAGELFF
size: -; length: 14; V: TRBV7-9; CDR3: CASSQGGVGETQYF
size: -; length: 17; V: TRBV5-1; CDR3: CASRPSAGGANSYEQYF
size: -; length: 16; V: TRBV7-8; CDR3: CASSLVGRRPDNEQFF
size: once; length: 13; V: TRBV29-1; CDR3: CSVAGRVQETQYF
size: few; length: 16; V: TRBV3-1/TRBV3-2; CDR3: CASSQGFWRVGETQYF
size: -; length: 16; V: TRBV11-2; CDR3: CASSPRSSAVQETQYF
size: -; length: 16; V: TRBV7-2; CDR3: CASSLAIGTGEVEQYF
size: -; length: 16; V: TRBV7-9; CDR3: CASSHSDRGGNQPQHF
size: -; length: 15; V: TRBV28; CDR3: CASSFRTGGTDTQYF
size: -; length: 14; V: TRBV2; CDR3: CASSGGPPRNEQFF
size: -; length: 13; V: TRBV7-8; CDR3: CASSLDIGRGYTF
size: -; length: 14; V: TRBV29-1; CDR3: CSVGSGTGTYEQYF
size: -; length: 15; V: TRBV6-5; CDR3: CASSSGSGVYYEQYF
size: once; length: 13; V: TRBV5-8; CDR3: CASSTGINQPQHF
size: -; length: 15; V: TRBV7-2; CDR3: CASSLGGHGADTQYF
size: -; length: 16; V: TRBV6-5; CDR3: CASSYSRGQYNSPLHF